Below, one T cell receptor beta chain is given with its context. TCRdb's copy holds only in-frame clones and misses some; the assay was immunoSEQ multiplex PCR. The data hold 30,000 to 45,000 clones, with approximately 92% observed a single time. CDR3 size: 14 residues. Germline V lookup: CDR1 MNHEY, CDR2 SMNVEV (reference sequence). V was pared by 6 bases and J by 2 bases, with 5 bases of the junction left unmatched. These data are taken from a study of T cell changes during pregnancy in multiple sclerosis. The V gene is TRBV27, the J gene TRBJ2-7; 9 bases match TRBD1. Sequences were derived from CD8+ T cells from peripheral blood mononuclear cells, sampled before pregnancy. The clonotype was recovered from a female donor with multiple sclerosis, enrolled in a pregnancy study. This CDR3 reads CASSPWDRAYEQYF. In nucleotides, the CDR3 is TGTGCCAGCAGCCCCTGGGACAGGGCCTACGAGCAGTACTTC.